The rows below give T cell receptor beta chains drawn from one sample of a study of T cell repertoires in cytomegalovirus infection. TCRdb reanalysed the reads using MiXCR and keeps one entry per CDR3 protein. The data hold a few hundred thousand distinct CDR3 sequences, with roughly 17% observed a single time. Sequencing was performed on PBMCs. These TCRs come from a human donor in good health (CMV status not recorded). Some clones in this sample may be carry-over from other donors' samples. Both conserved end residues are part of each CDR3. The order of the fields is V gene, clone size, J gene, D gene, CDR3 DNA, CDR3 protein. D genes are given only for firm matches. Clone size, where shown, is once, few, many, or a class for clones that have expanded.

v_gene: TRBV6-2/TRBV6-3
abundance: few
j_gene: TRBJ2-1
d_gene: TRBD2
CDR3nt: TGTGCCAGCAGTGACGTTCCCGGGGGCGGGGGGTACAATGAGCAGTTCTTC
CDR3aa: CASSDVPGGGGYNEQFF

v_gene: TRBV12-3/TRBV12-4
abundance: .
j_gene: TRBJ1-4
d_gene: .
CDR3nt: TGTGCCAGCCGAGGGGGGGGACTGCAGGAAAAACTGTTTTTT
CDR3aa: CASRGGGLQEKLFF

v_gene: TRBV2
abundance: .
j_gene: TRBJ2-5
d_gene: TRBD2
CDR3nt: TGTGCCAGCGGCGGGGGTGCGAGAGTCCAGTACTTC
CDR3aa: CASGGGARVQYF

v_gene: TRBV7-6
abundance: many
j_gene: TRBJ1-2
d_gene: .
CDR3nt: TGTGCCAGCAGCTCCGACAGCTATGGCTACACCTTC
CDR3aa: CASSSDSYGYTF

v_gene: TRBV4-2
abundance: many
j_gene: TRBJ1-5
d_gene: .
CDR3nt: TGTGCCAGCAGCCAGGTTGGATGGGGCAATCAGCCCCAGCATTTT
CDR3aa: CASSQVGWGNQPQHF

v_gene: TRBV20-1
abundance: .
j_gene: TRBJ2-5
d_gene: .
CDR3nt: TGCAGTGCTAGAGATCGGGTTAGGGCCCTAGGGGAGACCCAGTACTTC
CDR3aa: CSARDRVRALGETQYF

v_gene: TRBV28
abundance: few
j_gene: TRBJ2-7
d_gene: .
CDR3nt: TGTGCCAGCAGTGAAAGCTCCTACGAGCAGTACTTC
CDR3aa: CASSESSYEQYF

v_gene: TRBV7-8
abundance: many
j_gene: TRBJ1-2
d_gene: .
CDR3nt: TGTGCCAGCAGCTCGGACAGTTTCGCCTATGGCTACACCTTC
CDR3aa: CASSSDSFAYGYTF

v_gene: TRBV10-2
abundance: .
j_gene: TRBJ2-7
d_gene: .
CDR3nt: TGCGCCAGCGTCGTGAATCGGGAGCAGTACTTC
CDR3aa: CASVVNREQYF

v_gene: TRBV7-9
abundance: few
j_gene: TRBJ2-3
d_gene: TRBD2
CDR3nt: TGTGCCAGCAGCTTAGGGCGGACTAGCGGGGACACAGATACGCAGTATTTT
CDR3aa: CASSLGRTSGDTDTQYF

v_gene: TRBV7-2
abundance: many
j_gene: TRBJ2-7
d_gene: TRBD2
CDR3nt: TGTGCCAGCAGCTCAACGTTGGCGGGGGGACGGGAGCAGTACTTC
CDR3aa: CASSSTLAGGREQYF

v_gene: TRBV5-1
abundance: many
j_gene: TRBJ2-3
d_gene: .
CDR3nt: TGCGCCAGCAGCTTTCCCGGGGAAGATACGCAGTATTTT
CDR3aa: CASSFPGEDTQYF

v_gene: TRBV6-5
abundance: many
j_gene: TRBJ1-6
d_gene: .
CDR3nt: TGTGCCAGCAGTTCCGAATGGGGGTCAGTCTATAATTCACCCCTCCACTTT
CDR3aa: CASSSEWGSVYNSPLHF

v_gene: TRBV5-3
abundance: few
j_gene: TRBJ1-2
d_gene: TRBD1
CDR3nt: TGTGCCAGCAGCCTAAGAACAGGACAGGGACGTGGCTACACCTTC
CDR3aa: CASSLRTGQGRGYTF

v_gene: TRBV20-1
abundance: many
j_gene: TRBJ1-6
d_gene: .
CDR3nt: TGCAGTGCAAAGTCCAGTTTGGATTCACCCCTCCACTTT
CDR3aa: CSAKSSLDSPLHF

v_gene: TRBV6-1
abundance: few
j_gene: TRBJ2-5
d_gene: .
CDR3nt: TGTGCCAGCAGTTATGACCGAGGGACCCAGTACTTC
CDR3aa: CASSYDRGTQYF

v_gene: TRBV7-9
abundance: many
j_gene: TRBJ2-1
d_gene: TRBD2
CDR3nt: TGTGCCAGCAGCCTAGCGGGGATGAGGTCCTACAATGAGCAGTTCTTC
CDR3aa: CASSLAGMRSYNEQFF

v_gene: TRBV20-1
abundance: .
j_gene: TRBJ1-1
d_gene: .
CDR3nt: TGCAGTGCTAGTGGCAGGGGGAACACTGAAGCTTTCTTT
CDR3aa: CSASGRGNTEAFF

v_gene: TRBV11-3
abundance: .
j_gene: TRBJ2-1
d_gene: .
CDR3nt: TGTGCCAGCAGCTTAGGTTATGAGCAGTTCTTC
CDR3aa: CASSLGYEQFF

v_gene: TRBV19
abundance: .
j_gene: TRBJ2-3
d_gene: .
CDR3nt: TGTGCCAGTAGTATAGGGAGCACAGATACGCAGTATTTT
CDR3aa: CASSIGSTDTQYF

v_gene: TRBV20-1
abundance: few
j_gene: TRBJ2-5
d_gene: TRBD1
CDR3nt: TGCAGTGCTAGCTCTGGGACAGGGAAGGGGACCCAGTACTTC
CDR3aa: CSASSGTGKGTQYF

v_gene: TRBV4-2
abundance: .
j_gene: TRBJ1-6
d_gene: TRBD1
CDR3nt: TGTGCCAGCAGCCAAGGACAGGGGGCCCGGTCACCCCTCCACTTT
CDR3aa: CASSQGQGARSPLHF

v_gene: TRBV20-1
abundance: .
j_gene: TRBJ2-7
d_gene: TRBD1
CDR3nt: TGCAGTGCTAGGGCTGACGGACAGGGAAGGGGCTACGAGCAGTACTTC
CDR3aa: CSARADGQGRGYEQYF

v_gene: TRBV7-2
abundance: many
j_gene: TRBJ2-3
d_gene: .
CDR3nt: TGTGCCTCCAGGGGGGGGGGAAGCACAGATACGCAGTATTTT
CDR3aa: CASRGGGSTDTQYF

v_gene: TRBV5-6
abundance: .
j_gene: TRBJ2-7
d_gene: .
CDR3nt: TGTGCCAGCAGCTTCTCGGTTCGTGGCGAGCAGTACTTC
CDR3aa: CASSFSVRGEQYF

v_gene: TRBV7-2
abundance: many
j_gene: TRBJ1-5
d_gene: .
CDR3nt: TGTGCCAGCAGCTTAAACTCGGGGGATCAGCCCCAGCATTTT
CDR3aa: CASSLNSGDQPQHF

v_gene: TRBV11-2
abundance: .
j_gene: TRBJ1-2
d_gene: TRBD1
CDR3nt: TGTGCCAGCAGCCCCTCATGGGAGGGGGCTTCTGGCTACACCTTC
CDR3aa: CASSPSWEGASGYTF

v_gene: TRBV6-1
abundance: few
j_gene: TRBJ1-1
d_gene: TRBD1
CDR3nt: TGTGCCAGCAGGAAGTTTTTGACAGGGGAGAACACTGAAGCTTTCTTT
CDR3aa: CASRKFLTGENTEAFF

v_gene: TRBV6-5
abundance: .
j_gene: TRBJ1-1
d_gene: TRBD1
CDR3nt: TGTGCCAGCAGTTACTCGCGGGGGACAGGGGGCGGGACTGAAGCTTTCTTT
CDR3aa: CASSYSRGTGGGTEAFF

v_gene: TRBV7-3
abundance: few
j_gene: TRBJ2-3
d_gene: .
CDR3nt: TGTGCCAGCAGCTTAGGCAAAGGGGCCGGTAGTACAGATACGCAGTATTTT
CDR3aa: CASSLGKGAGSTDTQYF

v_gene: TRBV19
abundance: few
j_gene: TRBJ2-1
d_gene: TRBD2
CDR3nt: TGTGCCAGTAGTGTACCCTTAGCGGGGGGGCCGGATGAGCAGTTCTTC
CDR3aa: CASSVPLAGGPDEQFF

v_gene: TRBV5-4
abundance: .
j_gene: TRBJ1-2
d_gene: .
CDR3nt: TGTGCCAGCAGCACCAGGGGTGCCTACACCTTC
CDR3aa: CASSTRGAYTF

v_gene: TRBV5-4
abundance: .
j_gene: TRBJ1-1
d_gene: TRBD1
CDR3nt: TGTGCCAGCAGCTTTGGACAGGGGATCGCTGGAGCTTTCTTT
CDR3aa: CASSFGQGIAGAFF

v_gene: TRBV7-6
abundance: many
j_gene: TRBJ2-3
d_gene: .
CDR3nt: TGTGCCAGCAGCGCCGGCCTAAGCACAGATACGCAGTATTTT
CDR3aa: CASSAGLSTDTQYF

v_gene: TRBV5-1
abundance: .
j_gene: TRBJ2-3
d_gene: TRBD1
CDR3nt: TGCGCCAGCAGCCTATTAACAGGGGGAGATACGCAGTATTTT
CDR3aa: CASSLLTGGDTQYF

v_gene: TRBV11-3
abundance: few
j_gene: TRBJ2-3
d_gene: .
CDR3nt: TGTGCCAGCAGCCTAGGGACCCTAGGCTCCACAGATACGCAGTATTTT
CDR3aa: CASSLGTLGSTDTQYF

v_gene: TRBV28
abundance: .
j_gene: TRBJ1-2
d_gene: .
CDR3nt: TGTGCCAGCAGTTTCGTTCAGTGGGGTTGGCTGTCCGGCTACACCTTC
CDR3aa: CASSFVQWGWLSGYTF

v_gene: TRBV7-9
abundance: .
j_gene: TRBJ1-2
d_gene: TRBD1
CDR3nt: TGTGCCAGCAGCCCGGGCGGGACAGGAACTAACTATGGCTACACCTTC
CDR3aa: CASSPGGTGTNYGYTF

v_gene: TRBV10-3
abundance: .
j_gene: TRBJ1-6
d_gene: TRBD1
CDR3nt: TGTGCCATCAGTGTCCGACAGGGGATAAATTCACCCCTCCACTTT
CDR3aa: CAISVRQGINSPLHF

v_gene: TRBV28
abundance: few
j_gene: TRBJ2-7
d_gene: TRBD1
CDR3nt: TGTGCCAGCAGTTTTCACCCCGGGACAGGCGCCTACGAGCAGTACTTC
CDR3aa: CASSFHPGTGAYEQYF

v_gene: TRBV7-2
abundance: many
j_gene: TRBJ2-5
d_gene: .
CDR3nt: TGTGCCAGCAGCCCCGGGGGCCAACAAGAGACCCAGTACTTC
CDR3aa: CASSPGGQQETQYF

v_gene: TRBV28
abundance: .
j_gene: TRBJ2-3
d_gene: .
CDR3nt: TGTGCCAGCAGTTCGGGCAGGCTCCTGGATACGCAGTATTTT
CDR3aa: CASSSGRLLDTQYF

v_gene: TRBV7-2
abundance: .
j_gene: TRBJ2-4
d_gene: .
CDR3nt: TGTGCCAGCAGCTTACCTCCGGGACGGGAAAGAGGGGACATTCAGTACTTC
CDR3aa: CASSLPPGRERGDIQYF

v_gene: TRBV5-8
abundance: many
j_gene: TRBJ2-7
d_gene: .
CDR3nt: TGTGCCAGCAGCACAATGGAGGGTGGCGAGCAGTACTTC
CDR3aa: CASSTMEGGEQYF

v_gene: TRBV6-1
abundance: .
j_gene: TRBJ1-5
d_gene: .
CDR3nt: TGTGCCAGCAGTGAAAACCACAGGGCTTTCGGTCAGCCCCAGCATTTT
CDR3aa: CASSENHRAFGQPQHF

v_gene: TRBV5-5
abundance: many
j_gene: TRBJ2-2
d_gene: .
CDR3nt: TGTGCCAGCAGCTCCCAGGTCAGAGCGAACACCGGGGAGCTGTTTTTT
CDR3aa: CASSSQVRANTGELFF

v_gene: TRBV12-3/TRBV12-4
abundance: many
j_gene: TRBJ2-2
d_gene: .
CDR3nt: TGTGCCAGCAGTGGGGGGCACACCGGGGAGCTGTTTTTT
CDR3aa: CASSGGHTGELFF

v_gene: TRBV19
abundance: .
j_gene: TRBJ2-5
d_gene: TRBD2
CDR3nt: TGTGCCAGCGGACGGGGGGAAAGGGAGACCCAGTACTTC
CDR3aa: CASGRGERETQYF